This T cell receptor beta chain was obtained from a study of blood T cell repertoires in COVID-19. Turning to the study itself: COVID-19 samples from acute and convalescent phases originated in the United States, Italy and Spain. T cells, B-cell-depleted T cells, or PBMCs supplied cDNA or gDNA.

The repertoire was sequenced with immunoSEQ multiplex PCR; TCRdb's copy has only in-frame clones and lacks some. The sample contains about 480,000 clones, about 85% of which appear only once. With 3 bases clipped from V and 3 bases from J, the junction kept 2 bases outside the gene matches. Germline lookup yields CDR1 KGHSH and CDR2 LQKENI. This CDR3 has 15 residues. In regard to this clone: The sample contains more than one DNA sequence encoding this CDR3.

The sequence came from a woman aged 18 to 35 with acute COVID-19. The chain couples TRBV18 to TRBJ2-1; TRBD2 matches at 10 bases. What was sequenced was PBMCs or T cells enriched from blood (not recorded which). The chain's CDR3 is CASSPGLADYNEQFF. In DNA, the CDR3 is TGTGCCAGCTCACCCGGACTAGCGGACTACAATGAGCAGTTCTTC.